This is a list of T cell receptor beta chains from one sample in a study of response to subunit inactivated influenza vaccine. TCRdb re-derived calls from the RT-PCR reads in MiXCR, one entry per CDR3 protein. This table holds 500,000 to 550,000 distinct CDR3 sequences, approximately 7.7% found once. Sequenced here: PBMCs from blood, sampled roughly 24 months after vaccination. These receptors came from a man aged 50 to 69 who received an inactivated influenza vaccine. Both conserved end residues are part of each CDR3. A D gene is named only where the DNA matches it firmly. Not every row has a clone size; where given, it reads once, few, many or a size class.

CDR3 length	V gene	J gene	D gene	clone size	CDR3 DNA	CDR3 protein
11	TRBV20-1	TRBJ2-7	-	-	TGCAGTGCTAGCCAACAGAACGAGCAGTACTTC	CSASQQNEQYF
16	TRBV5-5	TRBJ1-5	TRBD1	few	TGTGCCAGCAGCTTGACAGGGGGCTCTAGCAATCAGCCCCAGCATTTT	CASSLTGGSSNQPQHF
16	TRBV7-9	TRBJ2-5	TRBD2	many	TGTGCCAGCAGCTTATTGACTAGCGGGGACTTACAGACCCAGTACTTC	CASSLLTSGDLQTQYF
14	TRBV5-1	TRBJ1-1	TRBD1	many	TGCGCCAGCAGCCCCGGGACAGGGGGCTTGGAAGCTTTCTTT	CASSPGTGGLEAFF
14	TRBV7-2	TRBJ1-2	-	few	TGTGCCAGCAGCTCGATGGCAGTTAACTATGGCTACACCTTC	CASSSMAVNYGYTF
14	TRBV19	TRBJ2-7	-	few	TGTGCCAGTTCAGGATCCCACAACTCGGGCGAGCAGTACTTC	CASSGSHNSGEQYF
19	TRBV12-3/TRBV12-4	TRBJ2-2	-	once	TGTGCCAGCAGTTTAGCGCTTCGGACTCCTGGAAAGAACACCGGGGAGCTGTTTTTT	CASSLALRTPGKNTGELFF
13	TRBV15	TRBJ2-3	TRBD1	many	TGTGCCACCAGTACAGGGGTGTTTGATACGCAGTATTTT	CATSTGVFDTQYF
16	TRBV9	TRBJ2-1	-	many	TGTGCCAGCAGCGTAGCTGGGGGTCCCTCCTACAATGAGCAGTTCTTC	CASSVAGGPSYNEQFF
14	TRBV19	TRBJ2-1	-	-	TGTGCCAGTACCTCAGGGGGGGTTGACAATGAGCAGTTCTTC	CASTSGGVDNEQFF